These 6 T cell receptor beta chains originate from one sample sequenced in a study of blood T cell repertoires in COVID-19. The method was immunoSEQ multiplex PCR; TCRdb's version includes in-frame clones alone and lacks a portion of them. Of about 170,000 clones in the sample, approximately 80% were seen once. The sample comprised peripheral blood. Source of these receptors: a woman in her seventies with COVID-19, enrolled during active disease.

V gene TRBV19 combines with J gene TRBJ1-5; TRBD1 matches 7 bases. Germline CDR1 reads LNHDA; CDR2 reads SQIVND (reference sequence). The CDR3 is 14 amino acids. V lost 5 bases to trimming and J lost 4 bases; unmatched junction nucleotides: 5. The CDR3 region is CASSFDRANQPQHF. In DNA form, the CDR3 reads TGTGCCAGTAGTTTCGACAGGGCTAATCAGCCCCAGCATTTT.

The chain joins TRBV10-2 to TRBJ2-2; a possible D gene is TRBD2 (5 bases). CDR3 length equals 13 residues. V lost 10 bases and J 11 bases, leaving 20 bases between the germline ends. Germline V gene lookup returns CDR1 WSHSY and CDR2 SAAADI. The CDR3 bases are TGCGCCACCTCGGGAAACCCCCTACCAGAGCTGTTTTTT. It yields the protein CATSGNPLPELFF.

The gene calls are TRBV5-6 and TRBJ1-1; possibly TRBD1 for D (6 bases). Germline assignment: CDR1 SGHDT and CDR2 YYEEEE. This CDR3 has 15 residues. The V and J ends lost 0 bases and 2 bases respectively, with 11 bases between them. The CDR3 loop reads CASSLGDRRNTEAFF. CDR3 DNA: TGTGCCAGCAGCTTGGGAGACAGGCGAAACACTGAAGCTTTCTTT.

The chain combines TRBV3-1 (or the pseudogene TRBV3-2) with TRBJ1-1; D gene unclear. In germline, CDR1 is LGHDT, CDR2 YNNKEL (reference sequence). The V and J ends lost 0 bases and 7 bases respectively, with 12 bases between them. CDR3 length: 14 residues. The CDR3 sequence: CASSQDWPSHEAFF. The CDR3 nucleotides are TGTGCCAGCAGCCAAGATTGGCCCTCACATGAAGCTTTCTTT.

For this clone: The sample holds other DNA sequences that translate to the same CDR3. The rearrangement uses TRBV28 and TRBJ2-1, with 7 bases aligning to TRBD1. This CDR3 spans 15 amino acids. After removal of 5 bases from V and 7 bases from J, the junction contained 11 bases not matched to a gene. CDR1 and CDR2 (germline): MDHEN, SYDVKM. This chain's CDR3 is CASSPRQGRRNEQFF. The CDR3 region has the DNA TGTGCCAGCAGTCCCAGACAGGGACGTAGGAATGAGCAGTTCTTC. Full variable domain (remainder filled in from reference TRBV28 and TRBJ2-1): DVKVTQSSRYLVKRTGEKVFLECVQDMDHENMFWYRQDPGLGLRLIYFSYDVKMKEKGDIPEGYSVSREKKERFSLILESASTNQTSMYLCASSPRQGRRNEQFFGPGTRLTVL.

The chain combines TRBV4-1 with TRBJ2-1; the D gene is possibly TRBD2 (5 bases). The V gene lost 1 base and the J gene lost 5 bases, with 15 bases spanning the gap. The germline CDR1 and CDR2 sequences are MGHRA and YSYEKL. The CDR3 extends over 16 amino acids. The CDR3 DNA reads as TGCGCCAGCAGCCAAGGGGCTAGCTCTTTCGACAATGAGCAGTTCTTC. This codes for CASSQGASSFDNEQFF.